This T cell receptor (beta chain) is from a study of spatial heterogeneity in lung cancer. About the research overall: Donation came from 70 or so patients with untreated early-stage non-small cell lung cancer.

The V end was cut by 2 bases, the J end by 8 bases, with 12 bases between. The length of the CDR3 is 13 residues. The germline V gene encodes CDR1 SGHTA and CDR2 FQGNSA. Sample time point: blood at routine non-recurrence follow-up after resection. The study sequenced unsorted whole RNA from tumor, nontumor lung or frozen PBMC. TCRdb reprocessed the 5' RACE reads via MiXCR and lists one record per CDR3 protein. The table lists some 120,000 distinct CDR3 sequences, 9% to 15% of them singletons, with around 17% in the top ten. This clonotype was picked up many times. The sequencing here drew on PBMCs, taken at follow-up. The chain joins TRBV7-2 to TRBJ2-5; a weak D match, TRBD2 (5 bases). This sequence originates from a male donor with early-stage non-small cell lung cancer. CDR3 residues: CASSLLAPETQYF. The CDR3 bases are TGTGCCAGCAGCTTACTAGCTCCTGAAACCCAGTACTTC.